The 31 T cell receptor beta chains listed next were all sequenced from one sample in a study of cytomegalovirus exposure and HLA in healthy donors. The PCR used 60 Vbeta and 13 Jbeta primers. The table came from immunoSEQ multiplex PCR; TCRdb's copy has only in-frame clones and leaves some out. The data contain approximately 100,000 clones, about 74% of them singletons. Source material: PBMCs. These receptor sequences come from a female donor in good health and CMV-seropositive.

The chain uses TRBV29-1 and TRBJ1-1, with TRBD1 matching over 9 bases. Germline CDR1 is SQVTM and CDR2 is ANQGSEA. Losses at the gene ends were 3 bases for V and 4 bases for J; bases not matched to a gene: 0. CDR3 size: 12 residues. The CDR3 DNA sequence: TGCAGCGTTGAGGACAGGGGCACTGAAGCTTTCTTT. Its translation is CSVEDRGTEAFF.

The CDR3 spells CASSPPGDYNEQFF. The CDR3 DNA reads as TGTGCCAGCAGTCCTCCCGGGGACTACAATGAGCAGTTCTTC. This chain links TRBV28 with TRBJ2-1, with a possible D match to TRBD2 (5 bases). The CDR3 length is 14 residues. CDR1 is MDHEN and CDR2 is SYDVKM in the germline V gene. V was shortened by 5 bases and J by 3 bases, with 11 bases between the two germline ends.

V gene TRBV2 combines with J gene TRBJ2-5; D perhaps matches TRBD2 (5 bases). Germline V gene data show CDR1 as SNHLY and CDR2 as FYNNEI. The CDR3 runs to 15 residues. Trimming pared 6 bases from V and 5 bases from J, leaving 19 bases between. The CDR3 bases are TGTGCCAGCAGGCTAACACTAGTAAAGTCTGAGACCCAGTACTTC. Protein: CASRLTLVKSETQYF.

The chain uses TRBV10-2 and TRBJ2-6; 14 bases are a match to TRBD2. Looked up from germline, CDR1 is WSHSY and CDR2 is SAAADI. V lost 8 bases and J lost 0; bases outside the gene matches: 6. This CDR3 spans 18 amino acids. In nucleotides, the CDR3 is TGCGCCAGCTTCCACGGGACTAGCGGGAGCTCTGGGGCCAACGTCCTGACTTTC. Translating it yields CASFHGTSGSSGANVLTF.

This clone was observed at least ten times. The chain carries TRBV6-4 and TRBJ2-3; D is perhaps TRBD2 (7 bases). Trimming left V 2 bases short and J 2 bases short, with 8 bases between. Germline V gives CDR1 MRHNA, CDR2 SNTAGT. CDR3 length equals 14 residues. CDR3 sequence (DNA): TGTGCCAGCAGTGACGGGGGGGCCACAGATACGCAGTATTTT. Its translation: CASSDGGATDTQYF.

The V call is TRBV5-1, the J call TRBJ2-5; weak D call: TRBD1 (6 bases). The germline V gene has CDR1 SGHRS and CDR2 YFSETQ. Trimming left V 2 bases short and J 4 bases short, with 18 bases between. The CDR3 consists of 16 residues. CDR3 sequence reads: CASSLLPGSRGETQYF. CDR3 in DNA: TGCGCCAGCAGCTTACTGCCGGGTTCCAGGGGAGAGACCCAGTACTTC. Drawing the rest from reference TRBV5-1 and TRBJ2-5, the complete variable domain is KAGVTQTPRYLIKTRGQQVTLSCSPISGHRSVSWYQQTPGQGLQFLFEYFSETQRNKGNFPGRFSGRQFSNSRSEMNVSTLELGDSALYLCASSLLPGSRGETQYFGPGTRLLVL.

The chain couples TRBV2 to TRBJ2-7; 10 bases line up with TRBD1. Unmatched junction bases numbered 4, after V lost 4 bases and J lost 7 bases. Germline values: CDR1 SNHLY, CDR2 FYNNEI. The CDR3 contains 13 residues. CDR3 in DNA: TGTGCCAGCAGTGGACAGGGGGCTGGGGAGCAGTACTTC. Its translation is CASSGQGAGEQYF.

V and J are TRBV6-5 and TRBJ2-7; D remains unclear. The CDR3 runs 11 residues. The ends were cut back, 6 bases at V and 5 bases at J, with 8 bases in the middle. Germline assignment: CDR1 MNHEY and CDR2 SVGAGI. The CDR3 DNA reads as TGTGCCAGCAGGGGCCCCCACGAGCAGTACTTC. This gives the protein CASRGPHEQYF.

This clone was observed a single time. The V and J genes are TRBV7-9 and TRBJ1-2; 9 positions agree with TRBD1. The CDR3 covers 15 residues. V lost 3 bases to trimming and J lost 6 bases; unmatched junction nucleotides: 8. Germline V gives CDR1 SEHNR, CDR2 FQNEAQ (reference sequence). The CDR3 protein is CASSFTGGGGNGYTF. The CDR3 nucleotides are TGTGCCAGCAGCTTTACAGGGGGCGGAGGAAATGGCTACACCTTC.

The chain is built from TRBV7-3 and TRBJ2-7; TRBD1 agrees at 9 bases. Germline V gene lookup returns CDR1 SGHTA and CDR2 FQGTGA. The CDR3 has 16 residues. With V trimmed by 2 bases and J by 4 bases, 9 bases remained unmatched. As DNA, the CDR3 is TGTGCCAGCAGCTTAGGTAGACAGGGGGATGGTTACGAGCAGTACTTC. Translated, it gives CASSLGRQGDGYEQYF. Full variable domain (missing parts from reference TRBV7-3 and TRBJ2-7): GAGVSQTPSNKVTEKGKYVELRCDPISGHTALYWYRQSLGQGPEFLIYFQGTGAADDSGLPNDRFFAVRPEGSVSTLKIQRTERGDSAVYLCASSLGRQGDGYEQYFGPGTRLTVT.

The chain carries TRBV30 and TRBJ2-1; 7 bases line up with TRBD2. The CDR3 loop spans 15 amino acids. The V gene end was trimmed by 1 base and the J gene end by 7 bases; junction bases not matched to a gene: 10. The V gene's germline CDR1 is GTSNPN and CDR2 SVGIG (reference sequence). CDR3 loop: CAWSGVGGGWNEQFF. The DNA of the CDR3 is TGTGCCTGGAGTGGGGTTGGGGGAGGGTGGAATGAGCAGTTCTTC.

The sample holds one count of this clone. This rearrangement joins TRBV27 to TRBJ2-5; 11 bases align to TRBD1. Germline V gene lookup returns CDR1 MNHEY and CDR2 SMNVEV (reference sequence). Trimming cost V 5 bases and J 6 bases; bases outside gene matches: 5. The CDR3 runs to 14 residues. CDR3 sequence reads: CASSKGQGGKTQYF. DNA for the CDR3: TGTGCCAGCAGTAAGGGACAGGGGGGAAAGACCCAGTACTTC.

The V and J genes are TRBV7-2 and TRBJ1-1; D gene ambiguous. This CDR3 region has 14 residues. Trimming pared 1 base from V and 4 bases from J, leaving 10 bases between. Germline CDR1 SGHTA, CDR2 FQGNSA. CDR3 DNA sequence: TGTGCCAGCAGCTTAGTGAGCGGGGTCACTGAAGCTTTCTTT. It translates to CASSLVSGVTEAFF.

For the CDR3, the DNA is TGTGCCAGCAGCCCGAGGGAGAGAGAAGCTTTCTTT. Amino acid sequence: CASSPREREAFF. V gene TRBV2 combines with J gene TRBJ1-1; D not certain. The CDR3 extends over 12 amino acids. V lost 6 bases, J lost 8 bases, and 13 bases lay in between. The germline V gene has CDR1 SNHLY and CDR2 FYNNEI.

Only a few counts were recorded for this clone. V usage is TRBV15 and J usage is TRBJ2-1; 7 bases match TRBD2. V shed 1 base, J shed 7 bases, and the junction held 16 bases outside the gene matches. The CDR3 is made up of 18 amino acids. Germline-derived CDR1 and CDR2 are LNHNV and YYDKDF (reference sequence). CDR3 sequence: CATSRGIQRGGWVNEQFF. CDR3 DNA: TGTGCCACCAGCAGAGGGATTCAGCGGGGAGGGTGGGTGAATGAGCAGTTCTTC.

This clone has just a few counts. J is TRBJ2-2 and V is TRBV30; 12 bases agree with TRBD2. Germline V gene sequence: CDR1 GTSNPN, CDR2 SVGIG (reference sequence). V dropped 7 bases and J dropped 0; count of bases not matched to a gene: 9. The CDR3 contains 17 residues. Here the CDR3 reads CASSSGGARSNTGELFF. CDR3 DNA: TGTGCCTCGTCTAGCGGGGGGGCTAGATCGAACACCGGGGAGCTGTTTTTT.

This chain joins TRBV9 and TRBJ2-2; D is perhaps TRBD1 (7 bases). The CDR3 covers 18 residues. Trimming stripped 0 bases from V and 6 bases from J, with 21 bases between. Germline lookup yields CDR1 SGDLS and CDR2 YYNGEE. As DNA, the CDR3 is TGTGCCAGCAGCGTAGGGCCAGGGGGAGGTGCCTGGGCCGGGGAGCTGTTTTTT. It codes for CASSVGPGGGAWAGELFF.

The chain combines TRBV6-5 with TRBJ2-7; a possible D gene is TRBD2 (5 bases). Trimming shortened V by 4 bases and J by 3 bases, and 13 bases separated the two germline ends. The CDR3 has 14 amino acids. Germline V lookup: CDR1 MNHEY, CDR2 SVGAGI. CDR3 in amino acids: CASSSIGESYEQYF. The DNA of the CDR3 is TGTGCCAGCAGTTCCATCGGGGAAAGCTACGAGCAGTACTTC.

This chain uses TRBV7-8 with TRBJ2-1; D might be TRBD2 (5 bases). With 5 bases removed from V and 0 bases from J, the gap between germline ends came to 14 bases. CDR3 length equals 16 residues. Looked up from germline, CDR1 is SGHVS and CDR2 is FQNEAQ. CDR3 DNA: TGTGCCAGCAGCCAGACCCGGACTCCCTCCTACAATGAGCAGTTCTTC. Translation gives CASSQTRTPSYNEQFF. The complete variable domain, with remaining parts taken from reference TRBV7-8 and TRBJ2-1, reads GAGVSQSPRYKVAKRGQDVALRCDPISGHVSLFWYQQALGQGPEFLTYFQNEAQLDKSGLPSDRFFAERPEGSVSTLKIQRTQQEDSAVYLCASSQTRTPSYNEQFFGPGTRLTVL.

This rearrangement joins TRBV11-2 to TRBJ2-6; 8 bases map to TRBD1. V dropped 8 bases and J dropped 0; count of bases not matched to a gene: 0. This CDR3 has 14 residues. Germline CDR1 SGHAT, CDR2 FQNNGV. CDR3 in amino acids: CASGTGSGANVLTF. The DNA of the CDR3 is TGTGCCAGCGGGACAGGCTCTGGGGCCAACGTCCTGACTTTC.

V gene TRBV25-1 combines with J gene TRBJ2-1; D is uncertain. The CDR3 covers 13 residues. Germline V gene data show CDR1 as MGHDK and CDR2 as SYGVNS. The V end lost 5 bases, the J end lost 4 bases, and 9 bases lay between the germline ends. The CDR3 DNA reads TGTGCCAGCAGTCTCTTAGATTACAATGAGCAGTTCTTC. Translation gives CASSLLDYNEQFF.

The rearrangement uses TRBV6-1 and TRBJ2-2; 8 bases map to TRBD1. The CDR3 contains 15 residues. The V and J ends lost 5 bases and 1 base, in that order; junction bases with no gene match: 3. Germline-derived CDR1 and CDR2 are MNHNS and SASEGT. CDR3: CASSLDRGNTGELFF. CDR3 coding DNA: TGTGCCAGCAGTTTAGACAGGGGGAACACCGGGGAGCTGTTTTTT.

This chain joins TRBV13 and TRBJ2-3, with 9 nucleotides matching TRBD1. This CDR3 is 14 amino acids long. V gave up 5 bases and J gave up 3 bases; unmatched junction bases: 3. Germline V gene data show CDR1 as PRHDT and CDR2 as FYEKMQ (reference sequence). Here the CDR3 reads CASSPGQGTDTQYF. Here the CDR3 DNA reads TGTGCCAGCAGCCCAGGACAGGGGACAGATACGCAGTATTTT.

The chain couples TRBV7-6 to TRBJ1-2; TRBD1 might be the D (6 bases). CDR3 length: 14 amino acids. Germline V gene sequence: CDR1 SGHVS, CDR2 FNYEAQ. V was shortened by 4 bases and J by 5 bases, with 14 bases between the two germline ends. The CDR3 bases are TGTGCCAGCAGCTCCGGACAGCTGGGGTATGGCTACACCTTC. It encodes CASSSGQLGYGYTF. The full variable domain, in which reference TRBV7-6 and TRBJ1-2 provide the parts outside the CDR3, is GAGVSQSPRYKVTKRGQDVALRCDPISGHVSLYWYRQALGQGPEFLTYFNYEAQQDKSGLPNDRFSAERPEGSISTLTIQRTEQRDSAMYRCASSSGQLGYGYTFGSGTRLTVV.

The J gene is TRBJ1-2, the V gene TRBV27, with TRBD1 matching 9 bases. Germline V gene sequence: CDR1 MNHEY, CDR2 SMNVEV (reference sequence). This CDR3 is built from 16 residues. V shed 5 bases, J shed 5 bases, and the junction held 12 bases outside the gene matches. DNA of the CDR3: TGTGCCAGCAGTCCGGACAGGGGATTCCTTGGTTATGGCTACACCTTC. Translated: CASSPDRGFLGYGYTF.

This clone was counted a few times. For the CDR3, the DNA is TGTGCCAGCAGCGTAGGTCTAGGGGACTATGGCTACACCTTC. Translating gives CASSVGLGDYGYTF. The rearrangement uses TRBV9 and TRBJ1-2; D might be TRBD1 (5 bases). This CDR3 has 14 residues. Germline V gene lookup returns CDR1 SGDLS and CDR2 YYNGEE. V lost 0 bases to trimming and J lost 3 bases, with 9 bases between them.

V is TRBV7-9 and J is TRBJ1-2; D gene unclear. This CDR3 region has 12 residues. Germline V gives CDR1 SEHNR, CDR2 FQNEAQ (reference sequence). Trimming left V 4 bases short and J 8 bases short, with 11 bases between. The CDR3 region has the DNA TGTGCCAGCAGCTCAGCGTTTGAGGGCTACACCTTC. Residues: CASSSAFEGYTF.

The chain joins TRBV4-1 to TRBJ2-7; D may be TRBD1 (6 bases). The V gene's germline CDR1 is MGHRA and CDR2 YSYEKL. The CDR3 sequence is 15 residues long. Trimming shortened V by 0 bases and J by 2 bases, and 11 bases separated the two germline ends. The CDR3 loop is CASSQEGASTYEQYF. CDR3 sequence (DNA): TGCGCCAGCAGCCAAGAGGGGGCCTCAACCTACGAGCAGTACTTC.

The chain couples TRBV2 to TRBJ1-5; 10 positions match TRBD1. The CDR3 loop spans 17 amino acids. The germline V gene has CDR1 SNHLY and CDR2 FYNNEI. Trimming cost V 3 bases and J 1 base; bases outside gene matches: 6. This chain's CDR3 is CASSETRQGASNQPQHF. The CDR3 DNA is TGTGCCAGCAGTGAGACCAGACAGGGGGCGAGCAATCAGCCCCAGCATTTT.

The CDR3 nucleotides read TGTGCCTGGAGTACGGGAAGGGTATATAATTCACCCCTCCACTTT. Its protein is CAWSTGRVYNSPLHF. The chain couples TRBV30 to TRBJ1-6; no clear D. The CDR3 runs to 15 residues. Looked up from germline, CDR1 is GTSNPN and CDR2 is SVGIG (reference sequence). Deletions cut 2 bases from V and 4 bases from J, with 12 bases between.

The V call is TRBV19, the J call TRBJ2-2, with D uncertain. This CDR3 has 13 amino acids. Germline loops: CDR1 LNHDA, CDR2 SQIVND (reference sequence). The germline V and J ends were trimmed by 4 bases and 7 bases, with 10 bases remaining between them. For the CDR3, the DNA is TGTGCCAGTAGTACAGGTCCTGGCGGGGAGCTGTTTTTT. The encoded protein is CASSTGPGGELFF.